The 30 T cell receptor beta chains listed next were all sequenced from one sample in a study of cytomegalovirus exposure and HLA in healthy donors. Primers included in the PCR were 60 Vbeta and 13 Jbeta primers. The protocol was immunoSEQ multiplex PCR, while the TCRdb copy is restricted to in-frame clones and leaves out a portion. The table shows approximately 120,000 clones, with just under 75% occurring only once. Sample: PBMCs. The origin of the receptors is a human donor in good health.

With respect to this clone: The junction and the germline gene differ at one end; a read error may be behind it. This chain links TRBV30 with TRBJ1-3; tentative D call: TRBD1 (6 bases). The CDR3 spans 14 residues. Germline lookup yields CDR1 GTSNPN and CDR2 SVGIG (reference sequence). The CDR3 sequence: CAWRRDRSGNTIYF. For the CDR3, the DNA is TGTGCCTGGAGAAGAGACAGGAGTGGAAACACTATATATTTT.

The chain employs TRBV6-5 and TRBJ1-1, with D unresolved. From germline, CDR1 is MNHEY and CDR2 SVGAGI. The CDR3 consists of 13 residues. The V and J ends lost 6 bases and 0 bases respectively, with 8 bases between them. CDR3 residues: CASSRSMNTEAFF. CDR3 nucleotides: TGTGCCAGCAGCCGAAGCATGAACACTGAAGCTTTCTTT.

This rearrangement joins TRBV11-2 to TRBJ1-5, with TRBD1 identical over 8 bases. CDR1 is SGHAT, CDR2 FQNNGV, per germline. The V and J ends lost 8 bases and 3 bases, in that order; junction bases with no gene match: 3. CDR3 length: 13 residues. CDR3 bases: TGTGCCAGCGGACAGGGCATCAATCAGCCCCAGCATTTT. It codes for CASGQGINQPQHF.

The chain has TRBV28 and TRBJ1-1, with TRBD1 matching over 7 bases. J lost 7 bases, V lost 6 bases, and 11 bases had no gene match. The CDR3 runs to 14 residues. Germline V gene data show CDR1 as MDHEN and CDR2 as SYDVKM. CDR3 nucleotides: TGTGCCAGCAGATTCTCAGGACAGGCCAATGAAGCTTTCTTT. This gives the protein CASRFSGQANEAFF.

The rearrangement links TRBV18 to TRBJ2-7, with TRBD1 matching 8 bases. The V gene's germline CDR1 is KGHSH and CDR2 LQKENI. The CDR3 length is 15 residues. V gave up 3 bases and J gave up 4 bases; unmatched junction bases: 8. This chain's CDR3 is CASSPESQGAYEQYF. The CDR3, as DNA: TGTGCCAGCTCACCGGAATCGCAGGGGGCGTACGAGCAGTACTTC.

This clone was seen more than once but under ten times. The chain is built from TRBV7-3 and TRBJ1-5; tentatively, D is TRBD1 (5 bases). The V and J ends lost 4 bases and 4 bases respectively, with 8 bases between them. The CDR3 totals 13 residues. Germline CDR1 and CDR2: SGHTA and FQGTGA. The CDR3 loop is CASSSGGNQPQHF. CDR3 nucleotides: TGTGCCAGCAGCTCCGGGGGGAATCAGCCCCAGCATTTT. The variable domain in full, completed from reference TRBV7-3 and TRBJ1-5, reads GAGVSQTPSNKVTEKGKYVELRCDPISGHTALYWYRQSLGQGPEFLIYFQGTGAADDSGLPNDRFFAVRPEGSVSTLKIQRTERGDSAVYLCASSSGGNQPQHFGDGTRLSIL.

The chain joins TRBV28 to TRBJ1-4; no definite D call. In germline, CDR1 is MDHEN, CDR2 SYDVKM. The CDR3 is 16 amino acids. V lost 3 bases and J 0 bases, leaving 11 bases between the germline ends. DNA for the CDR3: TGTGCCAGCAGTTTGCCCTTGGCAGCAACTAATGAAAAACTGTTTTTT. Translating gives CASSLPLAATNEKLFF.

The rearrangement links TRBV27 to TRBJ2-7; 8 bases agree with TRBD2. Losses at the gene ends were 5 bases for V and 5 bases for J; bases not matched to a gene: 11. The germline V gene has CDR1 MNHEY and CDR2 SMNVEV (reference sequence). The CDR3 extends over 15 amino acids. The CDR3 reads CASSLSGTRFHEQYF. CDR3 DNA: TGTGCCAGCAGTCTGTCCGGGACTAGGTTCCACGAGCAGTACTTC.

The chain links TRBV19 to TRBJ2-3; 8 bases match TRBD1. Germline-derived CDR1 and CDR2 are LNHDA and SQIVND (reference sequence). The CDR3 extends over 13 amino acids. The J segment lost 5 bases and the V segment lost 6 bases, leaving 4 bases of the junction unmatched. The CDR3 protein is CASSRTGRDTQYF. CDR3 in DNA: TGTGCCAGTAGCCGGACAGGGCGAGATACGCAGTATTTT. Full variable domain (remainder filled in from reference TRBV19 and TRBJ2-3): DGGITQSPKYLFRKEGQNVTLSCEQNLNHDAMYWYRQDPGQGLRLIYYSQIVNDFQKGDIAEGYSVSREKKESFPLTVTSAQKNPTAFYLCASSRTGRDTQYFGPGTRLTVL.

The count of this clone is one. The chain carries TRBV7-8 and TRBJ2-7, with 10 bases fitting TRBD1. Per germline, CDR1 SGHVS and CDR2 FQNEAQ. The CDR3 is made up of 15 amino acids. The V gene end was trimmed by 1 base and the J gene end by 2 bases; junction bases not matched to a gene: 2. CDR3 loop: CASSLGDRGTYEQYF. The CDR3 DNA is TGTGCCAGCAGCTTAGGGGACAGGGGCACCTACGAGCAGTACTTC.

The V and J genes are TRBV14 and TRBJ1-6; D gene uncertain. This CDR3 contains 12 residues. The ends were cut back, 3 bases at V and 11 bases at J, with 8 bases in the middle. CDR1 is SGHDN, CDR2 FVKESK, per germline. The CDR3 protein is CASSHQFAPLHF. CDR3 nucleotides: TGTGCCAGCAGCCACCAGTTTGCACCCCTCCACTTT.

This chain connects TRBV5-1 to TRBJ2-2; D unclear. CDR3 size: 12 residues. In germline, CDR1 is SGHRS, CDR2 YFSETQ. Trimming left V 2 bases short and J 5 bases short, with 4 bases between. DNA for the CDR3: TGCGCCAGCAGCTTTTCTACCGGGGAGCTGTTTTTT. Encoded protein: CASSFSTGELFF. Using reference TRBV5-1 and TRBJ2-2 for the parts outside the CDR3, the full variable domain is KAGVTQTPRYLIKTRGQQVTLSCSPISGHRSVSWYQQTPGQGLQFLFEYFSETQRNKGNFPGRFSGRQFSNSRSEMNVSTLELGDSALYLCASSFSTGELFFGEGSRLTVL.

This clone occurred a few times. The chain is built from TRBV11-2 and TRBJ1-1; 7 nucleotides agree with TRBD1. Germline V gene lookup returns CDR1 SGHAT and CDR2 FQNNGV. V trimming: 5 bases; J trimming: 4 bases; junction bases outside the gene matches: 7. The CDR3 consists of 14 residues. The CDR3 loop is CASSVDRVSTEAFF. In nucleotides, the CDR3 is TGTGCCAGCAGCGTTGACAGGGTCTCCACTGAAGCTTTCTTT.

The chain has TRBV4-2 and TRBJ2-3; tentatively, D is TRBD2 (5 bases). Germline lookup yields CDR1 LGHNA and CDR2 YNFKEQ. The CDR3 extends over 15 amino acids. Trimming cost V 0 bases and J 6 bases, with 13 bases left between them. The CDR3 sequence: CASSQELLAGDTQYF. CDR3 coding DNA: TGTGCCAGCAGCCAAGAATTGCTAGCTGGTGATACGCAGTATTTT.

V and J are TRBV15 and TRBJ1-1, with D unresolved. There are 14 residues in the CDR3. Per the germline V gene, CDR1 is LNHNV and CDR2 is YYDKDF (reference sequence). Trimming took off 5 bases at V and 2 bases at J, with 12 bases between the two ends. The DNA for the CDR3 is TGTGCCACCAGCTTACGGAGTTTAAACACTGAAGCTTTCTTT. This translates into CATSLRSLNTEAFF.

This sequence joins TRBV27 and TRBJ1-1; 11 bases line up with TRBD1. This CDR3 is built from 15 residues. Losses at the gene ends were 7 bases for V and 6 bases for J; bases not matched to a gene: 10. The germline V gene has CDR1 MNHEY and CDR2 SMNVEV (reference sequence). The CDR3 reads CASTPGQGARAEAFF. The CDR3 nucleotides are TGTGCCAGCACCCCTGGACAGGGGGCGCGAGCTGAAGCTTTCTTT.

The CDR3 DNA is TGTGCCAGCAGTTCCGGGACTAGCAATGAGCAGTTCTTC. Translating it yields CASSSGTSNEQFF. The rearrangement joins TRBV27 to TRBJ2-1; 8 positions agree with TRBD2. The CDR3 consists of 13 residues. The germline gives CDR1 MNHEY, CDR2 SMNVEV (reference sequence). V lost 4 bases to trimming and J lost 6 bases; unmatched junction nucleotides: 2.

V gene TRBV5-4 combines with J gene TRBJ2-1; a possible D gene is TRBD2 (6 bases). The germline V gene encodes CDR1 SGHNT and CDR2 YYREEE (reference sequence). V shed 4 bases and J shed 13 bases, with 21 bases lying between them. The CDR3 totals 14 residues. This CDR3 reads CASSPYGGVGLQFF. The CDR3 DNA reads TGTGCCAGCAGCCCCTATGGCGGGGTGGGTCTCCAGTTCTTC.

CDR3 in amino acids: CAWSKGARNSPLHF. As DNA, the CDR3 is TGTGCCTGGAGTAAAGGGGCCCGAAATTCACCCCTCCACTTT. The V gene is TRBV30, the J gene TRBJ1-6; TRBD1 might be the D (5 bases). Trimming stripped 2 bases from V and 7 bases from J, with 12 bases between. The germline gives CDR1 GTSNPN, CDR2 SVGIG (reference sequence). This CDR3 spans 14 amino acids.

The CDR3 region is CASSEGLADTDTQYF. The CDR3 DNA is TGCGCCAGCAGTGAGGGGCTAGCGGACACAGATACGCAGTATTTT. The chain couples TRBV10-1 to TRBJ2-3; 7 positions match TRBD2. The CDR3 length is 15 residues. The V gene end was trimmed by 2 bases and the J gene end by 2 bases; junction bases not matched to a gene: 4. Germline CDR1 is WNHNN and CDR2 is SYGVQD (reference sequence).

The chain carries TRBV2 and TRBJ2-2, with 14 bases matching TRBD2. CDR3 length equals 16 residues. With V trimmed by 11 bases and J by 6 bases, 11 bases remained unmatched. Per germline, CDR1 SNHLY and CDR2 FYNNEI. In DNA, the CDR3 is TGTGCCGGAAGCGGGACTAGCGGGAGTAGGGCCGGGGAGCTGTTTTTT. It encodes CAGSGTSGSRAGELFF.

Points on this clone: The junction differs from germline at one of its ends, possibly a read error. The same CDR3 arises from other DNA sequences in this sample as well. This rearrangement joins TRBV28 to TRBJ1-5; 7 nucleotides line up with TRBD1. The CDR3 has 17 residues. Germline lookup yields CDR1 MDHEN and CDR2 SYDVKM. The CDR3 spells CASSLGLGTVNNQPQHF. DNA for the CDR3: TGCGCCAGCTCCTTGGGCCTCGGGACAGTTAACAATCAGCCCCAGCATTTT.

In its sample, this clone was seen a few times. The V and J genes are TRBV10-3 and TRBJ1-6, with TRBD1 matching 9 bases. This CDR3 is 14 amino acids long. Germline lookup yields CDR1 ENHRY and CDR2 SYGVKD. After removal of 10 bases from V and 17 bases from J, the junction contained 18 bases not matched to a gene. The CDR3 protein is CATSPGQGPLGVHF. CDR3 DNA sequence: TGTGCCACCTCCCCGGGACAGGGACCCCTCGGGGTCCACTTT.

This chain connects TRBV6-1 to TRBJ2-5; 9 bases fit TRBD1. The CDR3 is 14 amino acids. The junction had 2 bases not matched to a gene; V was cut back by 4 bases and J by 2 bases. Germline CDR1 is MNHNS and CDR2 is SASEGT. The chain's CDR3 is CASSGQGGQETQYF. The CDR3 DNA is TGTGCCAGCAGTGGACAGGGGGGGCAAGAGACCCAGTACTTC.

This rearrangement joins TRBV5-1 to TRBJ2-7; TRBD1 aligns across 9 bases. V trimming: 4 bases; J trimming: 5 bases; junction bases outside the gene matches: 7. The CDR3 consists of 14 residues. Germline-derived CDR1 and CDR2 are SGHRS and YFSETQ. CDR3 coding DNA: TGCGCCAGCAGCCTCCGGGACAGGGCCAACGAGCAGTACTTC. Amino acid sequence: CASSLRDRANEQYF.

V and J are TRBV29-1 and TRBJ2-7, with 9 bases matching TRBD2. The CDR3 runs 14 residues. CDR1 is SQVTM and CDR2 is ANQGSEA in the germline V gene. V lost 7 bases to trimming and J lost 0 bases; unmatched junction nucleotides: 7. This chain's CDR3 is CSATPSGDSYEQYF. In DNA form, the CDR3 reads TGCAGCGCCACCCCTAGCGGGGACTCCTACGAGCAGTACTTC.

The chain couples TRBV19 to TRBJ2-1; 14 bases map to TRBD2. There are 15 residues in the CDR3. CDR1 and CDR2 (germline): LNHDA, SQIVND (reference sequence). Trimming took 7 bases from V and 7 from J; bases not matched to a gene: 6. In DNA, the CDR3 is TGTGCCAGTACAGGGACTAGCGGGAGTTTTAATGAGCAGTTCTTC. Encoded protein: CASTGTSGSFNEQFF.

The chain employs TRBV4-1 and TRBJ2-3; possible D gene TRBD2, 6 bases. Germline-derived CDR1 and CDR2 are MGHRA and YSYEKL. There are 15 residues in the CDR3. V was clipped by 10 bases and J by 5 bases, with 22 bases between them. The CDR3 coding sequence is TGCGCCACCTCGCCGGCCTCCGGGAGCGTAGATACGCAGTATTTT. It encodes CATSPASGSVDTQYF.

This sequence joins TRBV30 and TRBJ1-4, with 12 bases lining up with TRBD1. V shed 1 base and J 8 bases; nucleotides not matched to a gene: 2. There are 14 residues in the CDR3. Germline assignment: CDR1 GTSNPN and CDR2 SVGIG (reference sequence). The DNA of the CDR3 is TGTGCCTGGAGTGCGGGGACAGGGGGCGAAAAACTGTTTTTT. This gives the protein CAWSAGTGGEKLFF.

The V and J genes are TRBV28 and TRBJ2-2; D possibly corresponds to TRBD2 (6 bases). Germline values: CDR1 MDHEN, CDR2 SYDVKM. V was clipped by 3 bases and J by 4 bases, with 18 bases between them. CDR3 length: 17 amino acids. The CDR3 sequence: CASSFTSGDSRTGELFF. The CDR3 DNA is TGTGCCAGCAGTTTTACCTCGGGGGATTCGCGCACCGGGGAGCTGTTTTTT.